The rows below give T cell receptor beta chains drawn from one sample of a study of CD8+ T cells in alopecia areata. Sequenced by immunoSEQ multiplex PCR; TCRdb stores in-frame clones only, minus some. The sample contains over 100,000 clones, 50% to 55% of which appear only once. The specimen was CD4+ T cells sorted from blood, collected at week 4, from a patient treated with tofacitinib. The source of these receptors is a human donor with alopecia areata. Both conserved end residues are part of each CDR3. A D gene is named only where the DNA matches it firmly. For some rows the clone size is stated as once, few or many, or as a class when expanded; others skip it.

TRBV25-1	few	TRBD2	TRBJ2-5	CASSESGLAGETQYF	TGTGCCAGCAGTGAATCCGGGCTAGCGGGAGAGACCCAGTACTTC
TRBV30	NA	NA	TRBJ1-2	CAWYPQGAGYTF	TGTGCCTGGTACCCACAGGGTGCGGGCTACACCTTC
TRBV29-1	NA	NA	TRBJ1-6	CSISAGYNSPLHF	TGCAGCATCTCTGCAGGGTATAATTCACCCCTCCACTTT
TRBV30	once	NA	TRBJ2-2	CAWSVGGTGELFF	TGTGCCTGGAGTGTAGGGGGAACCGGGGAGCTGTTTTTT
TRBV25-1	NA	TRBD1	TRBJ1-1	CASSDQGAAEAFF	TGTGCCAGCAGTGACCAGGGGGCTGCTGAAGCTTTCTTT
TRBV29-1	NA	NA	TRBJ1-2	CSVVQGLGYGYTF	TGCAGCGTGGTACAGGGACTTGGCTATGGCTACACCTTC
TRBV27	NA	TRBD2	TRBJ2-5	CASSPGGPETQYF	TGTGCCAGCAGTCCGGGGGGGCCGGAGACCCAGTACTTC
TRBV12-5	many	TRBD1	TRBJ2-7	CASGLRTGPYEQYF	TGTGCTAGTGGCCTTAGGACAGGACCCTACGAGCAGTACTTC
TRBV28	once	NA	TRBJ1-1	CASSSLGATEAFF	TGTGCCAGCAGTTCTTTGGGGGCCACTGAAGCTTTCTTT
TRBV14	few	NA	TRBJ2-3	CASSQASSERRNTQYF	TGTGCCAGCAGCCAAGCATCTTCAGAGAGACGCAATACGCAGTATTTT
TRBV15	NA	NA	TRBJ1-5	CATSRDNWREPQHF	TGTGCCACCAGCAGAGATAATTGGAGGGAGCCCCAGCATTTT
TRBV5-1	once	NA	TRBJ2-3	CASSPYTDTQYF	TGCGCCAGCAGCCCATACACAGATACGCAGTATTTT
TRBV29-1	NA	NA	TRBJ2-1	CSADRLANEQFF	TGCAGCGCCGACCGTCTGGCCAATGAGCAGTTCTTC
TRBV2	NA	NA	TRBJ1-1	CASCRMGSNEAFF	TGTGCCAGCTGTCGCATGGGGTCGAATGAAGCTTTCTTT
TRBV14	few	NA	TRBJ1-1	CASSDRRYGEAFF	TGTGCCAGCAGCGACAGAAGGTACGGTGAAGCTTTCTTT
TRBV4-1	NA	NA	TRBJ2-7	CASSQGPFSESSYEQYF	TGCGCCAGCAGCCAAGGCCCCTTTAGCGAAAGCTCCTACGAGCAGTACTTC
TRBV19	few	TRBD1	TRBJ1-5	CASVGGGAARLNNQPQHF	TGTGCCAGTGTCGGAGGGGGCGCAGCGAGATTGAACAATCAGCCCCAGCATTTT
TRBV2	NA	NA	TRBJ2-5	CASHRDPSRHF	TGTGCCAGCCACCGAGACCCGAGCCGACACTTC
TRBV30	NA	TRBD1	TRBJ2-1	CAWSVSGQVKFF	TGTGCCTGGAGTGTCTCGGGACAGGTGAAGTTCTTC
TRBV29-1	NA	NA	TRBJ1-1	CSVVRQMNTEAFF	TGCAGCGTTGTTAGGCAGATGAACACTGAAGCTTTCTTT
TRBV29-1	NA	TRBD1	TRBJ1-1	CSGEQGANTEAFF	TGCAGCGGTGAACAGGGGGCGAACACTGAAGCCTTCTTT
TRBV29-1	NA	NA	TRBJ1-1	CSVSPRGRTEAFF	TGCAGCGTCTCCCCCCGGGGGAGGACTGAAGCTTTCTTT
TRBV10-2	NA	NA	TRBJ1-2	CASGRKDSNYGYTF	TGCGCCAGCGGGCGTAAGGACTCTAACTATGGCTACACCTTC
TRBV4-1	few	TRBD1	TRBJ2-4	CASSLGTGGQVGWNIQYF	TGCGCCAGCAGCCTTGGGACAGGGGGCCAGGTGGGATGGAACATTCAGTACTTC
TRBV27	NA	NA	TRBJ1-5	CASSPWDKGNQPQHF	TGTGCCAGCAGTCCCTGGGACAAAGGCAATCAGCCCCAGCATTTT
TRBV29-1	few	TRBD1	TRBJ2-1	CSVDDRAGHEQFF	TGCAGCGTTGACGACAGGGCCGGACATGAGCAGTTCTTC
TRBV30	NA	NA	TRBJ2-7	CAWSPWRGASYEQYF	TGTGCCTGGAGCCCCTGGAGGGGGGCTTCCTACGAGCAGTACTTC
TRBV7-9	NA	TRBD1	TRBJ1-3	CASSPYGTASGNTIYF	TGTGCCAGCAGCCCCTACGGGACAGCCTCTGGAAACACCATATATTTT
TRBV7-8	NA	NA	TRBJ1-2	CASSLGGVDYGYTF	TGTGCCAGCAGCTTAGGTGGAGTGGACTATGGCTACACCTTC
TRBV7-9	NA	NA	TRBJ2-1	CASSLSVSNEQFF	TGTGCCAGCAGCTTGTCAGTTTCCAATGAGCAGTTCTTC
TRBV5-1	NA	NA	TRBJ2-3	CASSRTGTDTQYF	TGCGCCAGCAGCCGCACAGGTACAGATACGCAGTATTTT
TRBV29-1	NA	NA	TRBJ2-5	CSRPCGGEETQYF	TGCAGCCGACCCTGTGGCGGGGAAGAGACCCAGTACTTC
TRBV30	NA	NA	TRBJ1-4	CAWGGWPWDEKLFF	TGTGCCTGGGGGGGATGGCCGTGGGACGAAAAACTGTTTTTT
TRBV29-1	few	NA	TRBJ2-7	CSATGTYEQYF	TGCAGCGCTACGGGGACCTACGAGCAGTACTTC
TRBV6-6	NA	NA	TRBJ1-1	CASSYRGGEAFF	TGTGCCAGCAGTTACCGGGGTGGTGAAGCTTTCTTT
TRBV9	NA	TRBD1	TRBJ2-7	CASSPRTGYYEQYF	TGTGCCAGCAGCCCCCGGACAGGGTACTACGAGCAGTACTTC
TRBV2	NA	TRBD1	TRBJ2-3	CASTGTGYTDTQYF	TGTGCCAGCACCGGGACAGGGTATACAGATACGCAGTATTTT
TRBV2	NA	NA	TRBJ2-2	CASSVPREGTGELFF	TGTGCCAGCAGTGTCCCCCGGGAAGGAACCGGGGAGCTGTTTTTT
TRBV7-3	NA	TRBD1	TRBJ1-2	CASSLGQADGYTF	TGTGCCAGCAGCTTGGGACAGGCAGATGGCTACACCTTC
TRBV2	NA	NA	TRBJ2-7	CASRSKLQGYEQYF	TGTGCCAGCAGAAGTAAGCTTCAGGGATACGAGCAGTACTTC
TRBV29-1	NA	TRBD1	TRBJ2-5	CSVWLQGARETQYF	TGCAGCGTCTGGCTCCAGGGGGCGCGGGAGACCCAGTACTTC
TRBV6-5	NA	NA	TRBJ1-2	CASSAGKGYGYTF	TGTGCCAGCAGTGCGGGAAAAGGGTATGGCTACACCTTC
TRBV30	NA	TRBD1	TRBJ1-1	CACKGQGVNTEAFF	TGTGCCTGTAAGGGACAGGGGGTGAACACTGAAGCTTTCTTT
TRBV7-8	NA	NA	TRBJ1-2	CASSLERGTGYTF	TGTGCCAGCAGCTTAGAGCGGGGGACCGGCTACACCTTC
TRBV7-9	few	TRBD2	TRBJ2-7	CASSLAGGPHEQYF	TGTGCCAGCAGCCTAGCGGGAGGGCCCCACGAGCAGTACTTC
TRBV30	NA	NA	TRBJ2-3	CAWSVAGRAGTQYF	TGTGCCTGGAGTGTAGCGGGCCGGGCGGGTACGCAGTATTTT
TRBV29-1	NA	TRBD1	TRBJ1-2	CSVGDRGVYGYTF	TGCAGCGTCGGCGACAGGGGTGTCTATGGCTACACCTTC
TRBV29-1	NA	NA	TRBJ2-7	CSVDTGKYEQYF	TGCAGCGTTGACACAGGGAAGTACGAGCAGTACTTC
TRBV29-1	few	NA	TRBJ2-7	CSVRVTTYEQYF	TGCAGCGTTAGGGTCACGACCTACGAGCAGTACTTC
TRBV29-1	few	TRBD1	TRBJ1-5	CSVGAGGLQPQHF	TGCAGCGTTGGGGCAGGGGGACTTCAGCCCCAGCATTTT
TRBV29-1	once	NA	TRBJ1-1	CSGLQPGDTEAFF	TGCAGCGGACTACAACCAGGGGACACTGAAGCTTTCTTT
TRBV18	few	TRBD2	TRBJ2-1	CASSRDSGTSGSNEQFF	TGTGCCAGCTCACGGGACTCCGGGACTAGCGGATCCAATGAGCAGTTCTTC
TRBV27	NA	TRBD1	TRBJ1-5	CASSPDRGQPQHF	TGTGCCAGCAGTCCAGACAGGGGTCAGCCCCAGCATTTT
TRBV10-3	NA	NA	TRBJ1-6	CAIRSNRDHNSPLHF	TGTGCCATCAGATCTAACAGGGATCATAATTCACCCCTCCACTTT
TRBV11-2	NA	NA	TRBJ2-2	CASSLTNTGELFF	TGTGCCAGCAGCTTAACAAACACCGGGGAGCTGTTTTTT